What follows are 28 T cell receptor beta chains derived from one specimen sequenced in a study of cytomegalovirus exposure and HLA in healthy donors. Researchers ran the PCR with 60 Vbeta and 13 Jbeta primers. Some clones are missing from TCRdb's copy, which holds only in-frame ones; the method was immunoSEQ multiplex PCR. Found here are 150,000 to 200,000 clones, roughly three quarters of them singletons; the top ten hold around 15%. The sequencing sample was made of PBMCs. The receptors were sampled from a woman aged 40 to 50 in good health and CMV-seronegative.

The V and J genes are TRBV28 and TRBJ2-3; 9 bases map to TRBD1. The CDR3 is made up of 16 amino acids. CDR1 is MDHEN, CDR2 SYDVKM, per germline. V lost 4 bases to trimming and J lost 3 bases; unmatched junction nucleotides: 8. The CDR3: CASSSTGTGKTDTQYF. CDR3 bases: TGTGCCAGCAGTTCGACCGGGACAGGGAAAACAGATACGCAGTATTTT.

This clone was seen only once. V usage is TRBV28 and J usage is TRBJ2-5, with 9 positions matching TRBD2. CDR1 is MDHEN and CDR2 is SYDVKM in the germline V gene. This CDR3 has 16 amino acids. V lost 4 bases to trimming and J lost 5 bases; unmatched junction nucleotides: 11. CDR3 sequence (DNA): TGTGCCAGCAGTTCCTCTAGCAGCGGGAGGTATGAGACCCAGTACTTC. It translates to CASSSSSSGRYETQYF.

The J gene is TRBJ1-5, the V gene TRBV28, with D perhaps matching TRBD1 (5 bases). CDR3 length: 17 residues. Trimming shortened V by 5 bases and J by 0 bases, and 17 bases separated the two germline ends. The germline CDR1 and CDR2 sequences are MDHEN and SYDVKM. The CDR3 bases are TGTGCCAGCAGTACTATGACAGCCCCCTATAGCAATCAGCCCCAGCATTTT. This codes for CASSTMTAPYSNQPQHF.

The V and J genes are TRBV11-2 and TRBJ2-7, with TRBD1 matching over 8 bases. This CDR3 region has 13 residues. Germline CDR1 is SGHAT and CDR2 is FQNNGV. V lost 3 bases, J lost 4 bases, and 2 bases stayed unmatched. CDR3 in DNA: TGTGCCAGCAGCTTGACAGGGGAATACGAGCAGTACTTC. Amino acid sequence: CASSLTGEYEQYF.

The chain couples TRBV9 to TRBJ2-5, with 8 bases aligning to TRBD2. Looked up from germline, CDR1 is SGDLS and CDR2 is YYNGEE. This CDR3 contains 15 residues. The J segment lost 0 bases and the V segment lost 4 bases, leaving 5 bases of the junction unmatched. The DNA of the CDR3 is TGTGCCAGCAGCAGGTCTAGCGGGTACCAAGAGACCCAGTACTTC. It specifies CASSRSSGYQETQYF.

The V and J genes are TRBV7-2 and TRBJ1-3, with D possibly being TRBD1 (6 bases). V was cut by 4 bases and J by 0 bases, with 13 bases left in between. Germline V gene data show CDR1 as SGHTA and CDR2 as FQGNSA. The CDR3 totals 16 residues. CDR3 sequence: CASSSRRTDSGNTIYF. CDR3 coding DNA: TGTGCCAGCAGCTCTCGACGGACAGACTCTGGAAACACCATATATTTT.

Regarding this clone: A read error is likely, as this CDR3 ends without the conserved phenylalanine or tryptophan. V and J are TRBV28 and TRBJ2-7; 7 bases are a match to TRBD1. The CDR3 is made up of 13 amino acids. Looked up from germline, CDR1 is MDHEN and CDR2 is SYDVKM. V was clipped by 10 bases and J by 4 bases; unmatched bases: 10. The CDR3 region has the DNA TGTGCCATCCGGGACAGATCGTGGTACGAGCAGTACTGC. Amino acids: CAIRDRSWYEQYC.

The table lists this clone with a count of one. The junction and the germline gene differ at one end; a read error may be behind it. The rearrangement uses TRBV7-9 and TRBJ2-2; a weak D match, TRBD2 (6 bases). Germline lookup yields CDR1 SEHNR and CDR2 FQNEAQ (reference sequence). The CDR3 totals 16 residues. CDR3 sequence reads: CSSSLWRGTNTGELFF. In nucleotides, the CDR3 is TGTTCCAGCAGCTTGTGGCGGGGTACCAACACCGGGGAGCTGTTTTTT.

This clone was detected a few times. The chain is built from TRBV5-6 and TRBJ1-4, with 7 bases matching TRBD1. Trimming at V came to 3 bases and at J to 4 bases, leaving 9 bases not matched to a gene. CDR3 length equals 16 residues. Looked up from germline, CDR1 is SGHDT and CDR2 is YYEEEE. CDR3 region: CASSWGPGGINEKLFF. CDR3 sequence (DNA): TGTGCCAGCAGCTGGGGCCCAGGGGGGATTAATGAAAAACTGTTTTTT.

This clone was seen a handful of times. The rearrangement joins TRBV28 to TRBJ2-3; TRBD2 agrees at 8 bases. This CDR3 region has 15 residues. Germline V gene lookup returns CDR1 MDHEN and CDR2 SYDVKM. V lost 7 bases to trimming and J lost 4 bases; unmatched junction nucleotides: 10. CDR3 loop: CASTSLGRGADTQYF. The DNA of the CDR3 is TGTGCCAGCACCTCCCTAGGGCGGGGGGCAGATACGCAGTATTTT.

This chain connects TRBV18 to TRBJ1-1; a weak D match, TRBD1 (6 bases). Germline-derived CDR1 and CDR2 are KGHSH and LQKENI. V was shortened by 2 bases and J by 6 bases, with 16 bases between the two germline ends. There are 15 residues in the CDR3. The chain's CDR3 is CASSPIVQGSPEAFF. CDR3 nucleotide sequence: TGTGCCAGCTCACCAATAGTCCAGGGGAGCCCTGAAGCTTTCTTT. Using reference TRBV18 and TRBJ1-1 for the parts outside the CDR3, the full variable domain is NAGVMQNPRHLVRRRGQEARLRCSPMKGHSHVYWYRQLPEEGLKFMVYLQKENIIDESGMPKERFSAEFPKEGPSILRIQQVVRGDSAAYFCASSPIVQGSPEAFFGQGTRLTVV.

The V call is TRBV7-9, the J call TRBJ2-1; TRBD1 agrees at 7 bases. Per the germline V gene, CDR1 is SEHNR and CDR2 is FQNEAQ (reference sequence). The CDR3 has 13 residues. Germline trimming cut 5 bases from V and 7 bases from J; bases unmatched to any gene: 5. The CDR3 here is CASSQTGVNEQFF. CDR3 in DNA: TGTGCCAGCAGCCAAACAGGGGTAAATGAGCAGTTCTTC.

The V gene is TRBV5-1, the J gene TRBJ2-3; 7 nucleotides agree with TRBD2. This CDR3 comprises 17 residues. V was pared by 3 bases and J by 2 bases, with 12 bases of the junction left unmatched. Germline CDR1 SGHRS, CDR2 YFSETQ. The DNA of the CDR3 is TGCGCCAGCAGCTCGCGCCCGCTAGCGGAGACCACAGATACGCAGTATTTT. Encoded protein: CASSSRPLAETTDTQYF.

This clone is a singleton in its sample. This chain links TRBV9 with TRBJ2-1; D perhaps matches TRBD2 (6 bases). CDR3 length: 15 residues. V lost 0 bases to trimming and J lost 4 bases, with 11 bases between them. In germline, CDR1 is SGDLS, CDR2 YYNGEE. CDR3 residues: CASSVESRGYNEQFF. Here the CDR3 DNA reads TGTGCCAGCAGCGTAGAGTCCCGGGGGTACAATGAGCAGTTCTTC. The entire variable domain, with the rest obtained from reference TRBV9 and TRBJ2-1, is as follows: DSGVTQTPKHLITATGQRVTLRCSPRSGDLSVYWYQQSLDQGLQFLIQYYNGEERAKGNILERFSAQQFPDLHSELNLSSLELGDSALYFCASSVESRGYNEQFFGPGTRLTVL.

The chain couples TRBV11-2 to TRBJ2-1, with D possibly matching TRBD1 (6 bases). CDR3 size: 15 residues. The ends were cut back, 3 bases at V and 8 bases at J, with 17 bases in the middle. The germline V gene has CDR1 SGHAT and CDR2 FQNNGV. The DNA of the CDR3 is TGTGCCAGCAGCTTGGACAGAGGCCCGGGCGATGAGCAGTTCTTC. It specifies CASSLDRGPGDEQFF.

The chain carries TRBV7-2 and TRBJ2-3; D gene ambiguous. CDR1 and CDR2 from the germline V gene are SGHTA and FQGNSA. Trimming removed 5 bases from V and 0 bases from J, with 15 bases in between. The CDR3 has 16 amino acids. CDR3 DNA: TGTGCCAGCAGCCTTGGGCCGTCCCTGAGCACAGATACGCAGTATTTT. Translation: CASSLGPSLSTDTQYF.

This rearrangement joins TRBV2 to TRBJ2-2; D is ambiguous. The germline V gene encodes CDR1 SNHLY and CDR2 FYNNEI. This CDR3 has 14 amino acids. V was clipped by 4 bases and J by 2 bases, with 8 bases between them. The CDR3 protein is CASSAAGNTGELFF. The CDR3 bases are TGTGCCAGCAGTGCAGCCGGTAACACCGGGGAGCTGTTTTTT.

This clone was counted a single time. This chain links TRBV13 with TRBJ2-3; TRBD2 matches at 8 bases. Trimming took 5 bases from V and 7 from J; bases not matched to a gene: 8. This CDR3 comprises 14 residues. Germline V lookup: CDR1 PRHDT, CDR2 FYEKMQ (reference sequence). CDR3: CASSQGTREHTQYF. Here the CDR3 DNA reads TGTGCCAGCAGCCAGGGGACTAGGGAACATACGCAGTATTTT.

The V gene is TRBV19, the J gene TRBJ2-5, with D perhaps TRBD2 (7 bases). The CDR3 sequence is 14 residues long. Trimming pared 5 bases from V and 5 bases from J, leaving 15 bases between. CDR1 and CDR2 from the germline V gene are LNHDA and SQIVND (reference sequence). CDR3 nucleotides: TGTGCCAGTAGTGGGGGGGGCGTCGGGGAGACCCAGTACTTC. Its protein is CASSGGGVGETQYF.

In its sample, this clone was seen once. The chain has TRBV29-1 and TRBJ2-7, with TRBD2 identical over 7 bases. In germline, CDR1 is SQVTM, CDR2 ANQGSEA. CDR3 length: 12 amino acids. V was clipped by 6 bases and J by 0 bases; unmatched bases: 2. As DNA, the CDR3 is TGCAGCGTGGGGACTAACTCCTACGAGCAGTACTTC. Translation gives CSVGTNSYEQYF.

CDR3 amino acids: CASRAGTGREKLFF. In DNA, the CDR3 is TGTGCCAGCAGAGCCGGGACAGGGCGTGAAAAACTGTTTTTT. The chain couples TRBV2 to TRBJ1-4, with 9 bases fitting TRBD1. The CDR3 has 14 amino acids. Unmatched junction bases numbered 6, after V lost 6 bases and J lost 7 bases. CDR1 is SNHLY, CDR2 FYNNEI, per germline.

This clone is a singleton in its sample. The chain joins TRBV7-2 to TRBJ2-1; 7 bases are a match to TRBD2. CDR1 and CDR2 (germline): SGHTA, FQGNSA. Trimming at V came to 5 bases and at J to 0 bases, leaving 7 bases not matched to a gene. This CDR3 spans 16 amino acids. This CDR3 reads CASSVRLAVSYNEQFF. In nucleotides, the CDR3 is TGTGCCAGCAGCGTCCGACTAGCAGTCTCCTACAATGAGCAGTTCTTC.

The V call is TRBV5-4, the J call TRBJ2-5, with 7 bases aligning to TRBD1. The ends lost 4 bases at V and 3 bases at J; junction bases unmatched: 3. Germline V gene lookup returns CDR1 SGHNT and CDR2 YYREEE (reference sequence). The CDR3 is 13 amino acids. CDR3 sequence reads: CASSRDSKETQYF. The CDR3 bases are TGTGCCAGCAGCAGGGACAGTAAAGAGACCCAGTACTTC. Combining the CDR3 with reference TRBV5-4 and TRBJ2-5 gives the whole variable domain ETGVTQSPTHLIKTRGQQVTLRCSSQSGHNTVSWYQQALGQGPQFIFQYYREEENGRGNFPPRFSGLQFPNYSSELNVNALELDDSALYLCASSRDSKETQYFGPGTRLLVL.

The gene calls are TRBV5-6 and TRBJ1-2, with D perhaps matching TRBD1 (5 bases). Germline CDR1 and CDR2: SGHDT and YYEEEE. Trimming stripped 4 bases from V and 3 bases from J, with 13 bases between. CDR3 size: 14 residues. The CDR3 spells CASSRPGGDYGYTF. CDR3 bases: TGTGCCAGCAGCAGGCCCGGGGGTGACTATGGCTACACCTTC.

V is TRBV6-4 and J is TRBJ2-1; 12 bases are shared with TRBD2. The length of the CDR3 is 14 residues. CDR1 is MRHNA and CDR2 is SNTAGT in the germline V gene. J was trimmed by 5 bases and V by 10 bases; bases with no gene match: 6. CDR3 bases: TGTGCCACACGACTAGCGGGGGTCAACAATGAGCAGTTCTTC. Its translation is CATRLAGVNNEQFF.

To note about this clone: At one end, the junction sequence differs from germline, possibly due to a read error. The V gene is TRBV7-7, the J gene TRBJ2-7, with a weak D call TRBD2 (6 bases). The CDR3 runs 13 residues. Germline CDR1 SSHAT, CDR2 FNYEAQ (reference sequence). CDR3 loop: CASSPGLATEQYF. DNA for the CDR3: TGTGCTAGCAGCCCGGGACTGGCGACCGAGCAGTACTTC.

The chain recombines TRBV29-1 with TRBJ2-3; maybe TRBD2 (6 bases). The germline CDR1 and CDR2 sequences are SQVTM and ANQGSEA. The CDR3 spans 15 residues. Trimming removed 2 bases from V and 2 bases from J, with 14 bases in between. The CDR3 sequence is CSVERISGYTDTQYF. CDR3 bases: TGCAGCGTTGAAAGGATAAGCGGGTACACAGATACGCAGTATTTT.

The chain uses TRBV19 and TRBJ1-6, with 9 bases that match TRBD1. CDR3 length equals 15 residues. The trim removed 3 bases at V and 7 bases at J, leaving 4 bases unmatched. The germline CDR1 and CDR2 sequences are LNHDA and SQIVND (reference sequence). The CDR3 is CASSIGTGRNSPLHF. CDR3 DNA: TGTGCCAGTAGTATTGGGACAGGGCGAAATTCACCCCTCCACTTT. The full variable domain, in which reference TRBV19 and TRBJ1-6 provide the parts outside the CDR3, is DGGITQSPKYLFRKEGQNVTLSCEQNLNHDAMYWYRQDPGQGLRLIYYSQIVNDFQKGDIAEGYSVSREKKESFPLTVTSAQKNPTAFYLCASSIGTGRNSPLHFGNGTRLTVT.